The 22 T cell receptor beta chains below were found in one sample sequenced in a study of CD8+ T cells in alopecia areata (dated by TCRdb to 2017 to 2018). The library was prepared using the immunoSEQ multiplex PCR assay. For TCR sequencing, RNA was extracted from every sample and reverse transcribed into cDNA to serve as template. TCRdb carries this immuneACCESS record with in-frame sequences only. Its versions omit some clonotypes, under half of them owing to an unresolved V gene in the studies checked, with the rest unexplained. This sample is represented by about 19,000 clones; more than 50% of them were singletons. The ten largest clones add up to more than 6% of the sample. The time point label for this specimen denotes: baseline before oral tofacitinib. Lesional scalp punch biopsies and peripheral blood were collected from alopecia areata patients. The source material was skin, sampled at week 0. Receptors originate from a human donor with alopecia areata.

The rearrangement links TRBV1 to TRBJ2-6; the table's D call TRBD1 went unverified against the DNA. TRBV1 is a pseudogene locus. The CDR3 runs to 18 residues. CDR3 loop: CTSSGNCLCKSRANVLTF. CDR3 DNA sequence: TGCACCAGCAGCGGCAATTGTTTGTGCAAAAGTCGGGCCAACGTCCTGACTTTC.

A few counts support this clone. The junction shows a germline mismatch at one end, possibly a read error. The chain employs TRBV5-1 and TRBJ2-3, with D possibly matching TRBD2 (7 bases). The germline V gene encodes CDR1 SGHRS and CDR2 YFSETQ. This CDR3 has 16 residues. This CDR3 reads CARSLAEGGSTDTQYF. CDR3 bases: TGCGCCCGCAGCTTGGCCGAGGGGGGGAGCACAGATACGCAGTATTTT.

The table lists this clone with a few counts. CDR3 in DNA: TGTGCCAGCAGCTTTCGTTTGGAGCGGGGGGGCCCCTACGAGCAGTACTTC. This translates into CASSFRLERGGPYEQYF. This chain uses TRBV7-2 with TRBJ2-7, with 10 bases that match TRBD2. Germline CDR1 SGHTA, CDR2 FQGNSA. The V and J ends lost 3 bases and 2 bases, in that order; junction bases with no gene match: 10. The CDR3 sequence is 17 residues long.

The rearrangement uses TRBV11-2 and TRBJ2-7; 10 nucleotides line up with TRBD1. V dropped 6 bases and J dropped 2; count of bases not matched to a gene: 7. The CDR3 extends over 15 amino acids. The germline V gene encodes CDR1 SGHAT and CDR2 FQNNGV. In nucleotides, the CDR3 is TGTGCCAGCAGTTTCATCGGGACAGGGGCCTACGAGCAGTACTTC. Protein sequence: CASSFIGTGAYEQYF.

The chain uses TRBV5-8 and TRBJ2-1; D is tentatively TRBD1 or TRBD2 (5 bases each). This CDR3 comprises 16 residues. Germline CDR1 and CDR2: SGHTS and YDEGEE. V gave up 1 base and J gave up 8 bases, with 19 bases separating them. This chain's CDR3 is CASSLSPLGGVDEQFF. Here the CDR3 DNA reads TGTGCCAGCAGCTTGTCCCCCCTTGGGGGTGTGGATGAGCAGTTCTTC. The complete variable domain, with remaining parts taken from reference TRBV5-8 and TRBJ2-1, reads EAGVTQSPTHLIKTRGQQATLRCSPISGHTSVYWYQQALGLGLQFLLWYDEGEERNRGNFPPRFSGRQFPNYSSELNVNALELEDSALYLCASSLSPLGGVDEQFFGPGTRLTVL.

By share, this clone counts as medium-sized. V gene TRBV19 combines with J gene TRBJ2-1; TRBD2 agrees at 12 bases. Germline values: CDR1 LNHDA, CDR2 SQIVND (reference sequence). Trimming removed 8 bases from V and 3 bases from J; junction bases left unmatched: 5. This CDR3 spans 15 amino acids. In nucleotides, the CDR3 is TGTGCCAGTGCCCTGACTAGCGGGGGCTACAATGAGCAGTTCTTC. Translated, it gives CASALTSGGYNEQFF.

This clone was counted a few times. In the same sample, other DNA sequences code for this CDR3. This rearrangement joins TRBV4-3 to TRBJ2-7, with 9 bases that match TRBD1. CDR1 is LGHNA and CDR2 is YSLEER in the germline V gene. V shed 4 bases, J shed 4 bases, and the junction held 5 bases outside the gene matches. The CDR3 has 14 amino acids. The CDR3 DNA follows: TGCGCCAGCAGCCGAGGACAGGGGAGGTACGAGCAGTACTTC. Its translation: CASSRGQGRYEQYF.

The rearrangement links TRBV5-1 to TRBJ2-2; TRBD2 agrees at 9 bases. This CDR3 is 17 amino acids long. V shed 4 bases, J shed 0 bases, and the junction held 7 bases outside the gene matches. The germline V gene has CDR1 SGHRS and CDR2 YFSETQ. CDR3 nucleotide sequence: TGCGCCAGCAGCCCAGGGACTAGCAGTACGAACACCGGGGAGCTGTTTTTT. As protein: CASSPGTSSTNTGELFF.

The J gene is TRBJ2-1, the V gene TRBV4-3, with 8 positions matching TRBD1. Trimming took 4 bases from V and 4 from J; bases not matched to a gene: 18. The CDR3 covers 19 residues. In germline, CDR1 is LGHNA, CDR2 YSLEER. CDR3: CASSPQDREKLTGYNEQFF. The CDR3 nucleotides are TGCGCCAGCAGCCCTCAGGACAGGGAGAAACTAACTGGGTACAATGAGCAGTTCTTC.

J is TRBJ1-6 and V is TRBV4-3, with D possibly being TRBD1 (5 bases). The V end lost 4 bases, the J end lost 4 bases, and 11 bases lay between the germline ends. This CDR3 region has 15 residues. Germline-derived CDR1 and CDR2 are LGHNA and YSLEER. CDR3: CASSRGTGYNSPLHF. In nucleotides, the CDR3 is TGCGCCAGCAGCCGCGGGACGGGGTATAATTCACCCCTCCACTTT.

This clone was detected only once. This sequence joins TRBV15 and TRBJ1-5, with D maybe TRBD1 (6 bases). The V gene lost 3 bases and the J gene lost 4 bases, with 10 bases spanning the gap. This CDR3 has 14 residues. CDR1 is LNHNV and CDR2 is YYDKDF in the germline V gene (reference sequence). This CDR3 is CATSRDRGNQPQHF. CDR3 nucleotide sequence: TGTGCCACCAGCAGGGACAGAGGGAATCAGCCCCAGCATTTT.

The chain combines TRBV4-3 with TRBJ2-1, with 7 bases identical to TRBD1. Trimming took 3 bases from V and 0 from J; bases not matched to a gene: 8. Germline lookup yields CDR1 LGHNA and CDR2 YSLEER. CDR3 size: 17 residues. CDR3 coding DNA: TGCGCCAGCAGCCACCTTCTCGGGACAGACTCCTACAATGAGCAGTTCTTC. Translation: CASSHLLGTDSYNEQFF.

The chain recombines TRBV2 with TRBJ2-7, with D perhaps matching TRBD1 (5 bases). Trimming removed 6 bases at V and 10 bases at J, with 22 bases between. Germline loops: CDR1 SNHLY, CDR2 FYNNEI. The CDR3 totals 14 residues. CDR3 bases: TGTGCCAGCAGGATCAGGGCGCCTCCGGTCCGTCAGTACTTC. This sequence encodes CASRIRAPPVRQYF.

This clone has more than one count but fewer than ten. The chain joins TRBV4-1 to TRBJ2-4; D remains unclear. This CDR3 is built from 14 residues. V was trimmed by 3 bases and J by 1 base, leaving 7 bases between them. CDR1 is MGHRA, CDR2 YSYEKL, per germline. CDR3 loop: CASSHTGAKNIQYF. CDR3 DNA: TGCGCCAGCAGCCATACCGGGGCCAAAAACATTCAGTACTTC.

In this sample, this clone turned up a few times. The rearrangement links TRBV7-2 to TRBJ1-5; 9 positions match TRBD1. Germline V gives CDR1 SGHTA, CDR2 FQGNSA. The CDR3 sequence is 14 residues long. V shed 5 bases, J shed 5 bases, and the junction held 4 bases outside the gene matches. CDR3 protein: CASSPRQGDQPQHF. CDR3 nucleotide sequence: TGTGCCAGCAGCCCAAGACAGGGGGATCAGCCCCAGCATTTT.

The chain combines TRBV5-4 with TRBJ2-3; TRBD2 matches at 13 bases. The CDR3 consists of 20 residues. The V and J ends lost 2 bases and 6 bases, in that order; junction bases with no gene match: 18. CDR1 is SGHNT and CDR2 is YYREEE in the germline V gene (reference sequence). In nucleotides, the CDR3 is TGTGCCAGCAGCTTCCAACAGACTAGCGGGGGGTACCTTCATGTGGATACGCAGTATTTT. Translating it yields CASSFQQTSGGYLHVDTQYF.

The count of this clone is one. V and J are TRBV30 and TRBJ2-3; D is uncertain. The CDR3 covers 15 residues. Germline assignment: CDR1 GTSNPN and CDR2 SVGIG (reference sequence). V gave up 4 bases and J gave up 2 bases, with 16 bases separating them. The CDR3 DNA sequence: TGTGCCTGGATCAAGGACGGGTCCAACACAGATACGCAGTATTTT. This translates into CAWIKDGSNTDTQYF.

V usage is TRBV4-3 and J usage is TRBJ1-4; D is ambiguous. Germline V gene data show CDR1 as LGHNA and CDR2 as YSLEER. The CDR3 length is 15 residues. The V gene lost 0 bases and the J gene lost 7 bases, with 12 bases spanning the gap. The CDR3: CASSQDTTGSEKLFF. The CDR3 coding sequence is TGCGCCAGCAGCCAAGATACGACCGGTAGTGAAAAACTGTTTTTT.

This clone came up a few times. The chain recombines TRBV6-7 with TRBJ2-5; 9 bases are a match to TRBD1. Judging by the DNA end, TRBJ2-7 fits better; the J call may be wrong. TRBV6-7 is annotated as an ORF whose role is uncertain. The CDR3 is 16 amino acids. CDR3 nucleotides: TGTGCCAGCAGCCTAAAAGACAGGGGGTTCACCTACGAGCAGTACTTC. The encoded protein is CASSLKDRGFTYEQYF.

This CDR3 is CASSSHNTGGEQYF. The CDR3 DNA sequence: TGTGCCAGCAGTTCTCACAATACAGGGGGCGAGCAGTACTTC. The V and J genes are TRBV27 and TRBJ2-7, with TRBD1 matching 8 bases. Germline-derived CDR1 and CDR2 are MNHEY and SMNVEV (reference sequence). CDR3 length: 14 residues. Unmatched junction bases numbered 8, after V lost 4 bases and J lost 6 bases.

The chain joins TRBV4-1 to TRBJ2-2; D is possibly TRBD1 (6 bases). The V gene lost 5 bases and the J gene lost 0 bases, with 10 bases spanning the gap. This CDR3 is built from 15 residues. Germline loops: CDR1 MGHRA, CDR2 YSYEKL. The CDR3 loop reads CASSGRQANTGELFF. The CDR3 nucleotides are TGCGCCAGCAGCGGAAGACAGGCGAACACCGGGGAGCTGTTTTTT.

This clone was detected only a few times. The chain joins TRBV7-9 to TRBJ1-1; D unclear. Germline-derived CDR1 and CDR2 are SEHNR and FQNEAQ (reference sequence). The CDR3 loop spans 15 amino acids. The V and J ends lost 5 bases and 0 bases respectively, with 13 bases between them. The CDR3 region has the DNA TGTGCCAGCAGCCCGGGAGGTGGAATGAACACTGAAGCTTTCTTT. Translated, it gives CASSPGGGMNTEAFF.